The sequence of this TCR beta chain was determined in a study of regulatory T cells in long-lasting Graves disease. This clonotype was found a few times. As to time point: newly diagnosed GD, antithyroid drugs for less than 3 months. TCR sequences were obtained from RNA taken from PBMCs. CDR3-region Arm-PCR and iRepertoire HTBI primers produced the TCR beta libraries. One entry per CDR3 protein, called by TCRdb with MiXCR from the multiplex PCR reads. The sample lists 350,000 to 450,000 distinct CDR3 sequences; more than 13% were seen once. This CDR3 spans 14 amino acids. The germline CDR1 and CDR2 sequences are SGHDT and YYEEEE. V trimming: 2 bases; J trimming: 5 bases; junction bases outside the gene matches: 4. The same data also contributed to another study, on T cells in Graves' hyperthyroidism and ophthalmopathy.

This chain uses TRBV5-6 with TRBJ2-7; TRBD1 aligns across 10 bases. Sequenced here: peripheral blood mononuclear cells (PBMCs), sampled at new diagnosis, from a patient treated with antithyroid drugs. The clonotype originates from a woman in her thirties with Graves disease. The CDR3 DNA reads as TGTGCCAGCAGCTTTGCGACAGGGGGCAACGAGCAGTACTTC. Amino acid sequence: CASSFATGGNEQYF.